These T cell receptor beta chains were read from a single sample in a study of long-term antiretroviral therapy in people with HIV. Clones were read by immunoSEQ multiplex PCR, and TCRdb kept only the in-frame ones, dropping some. The repertoire has about 30,000 clones, over 90% of them found once; the top ten carry 5.5% to 7%. The material sequenced was unsorted PBMCs, taken around 6.5 years after starting antiretroviral therapy. These receptors originate from a woman in her thirties or forties with HIV. The CDR3 runs from the conserved cysteine through the conserved F or W. The order of the fields is D gene, V gene, J gene, clone size, CDR3 DNA, CDR3 protein. D genes are given only for firm matches. Some rows have no size entry. The others give once, few or many, or a class for an expanded clone.

>-|TRBV14|TRBJ1-1|-
TGTGCCAGCAGCGGAGGGAGCCTAGGGGGTCGGGCTTTCTTT
CASSGGSLGGRAFF
>-|TRBV7-9|TRBJ2-7|-
TGTGCCAGCAGCCTATTCGGGGGTTCCCCCTCCGAGCAGTACTTC
CASSLFGGSPSEQYF
>TRBD2|TRBV4-1|TRBJ2-7|-
TGCGCCAGCAGCCAAGATAGCGGGGGGGCCCAATACGAGCAGTACTTC
CASSQDSGGAQYEQYF
>TRBD2|TRBV9|TRBJ2-1|-
TGTGCCAGCAGCGTGCACTCCGGGACTAGCGGGGGCGTCAACAATGAGCAGTTCTTC
CASSVHSGTSGGVNNEQFF
>-|TRBV11-3|TRBJ2-4|once
TGTGCCAGCAGCTTAGGGGTAGGGGAGCGGGACATTCAGTACTTC
CASSLGVGERDIQYF
>-|TRBV18|TRBJ2-7|-
TGTGCCAGCTCACGGCTACCATACTACGAGCAGTACTTC
CASSRLPYYEQYF
>-|TRBV9|TRBJ1-5|-
TGTGCCAGCAGCGTAGGAGGGCGACTCAATCAGCCCCAGCATTTT
CASSVGGRLNQPQHF
>TRBD2|TRBV27|TRBJ2-2|-
TGTGCCAGCAGTCCCCGGGGGGGTGGGACCGGGGAGCTGTTTTTT
CASSPRGGGTGELFF
>-|TRBV9|TRBJ2-7|-
TGTGCCAGCAGCGTCGGGACGGTAAGCTCCTACGAGCAGTACTTC
CASSVGTVSSYEQYF
>-|TRBV14|TRBJ1-1|-
TGTGCCAGCAGCCAAGATACGGTGAACACTGAAGCTTTCTTT
CASSQDTVNTEAFF
>-|TRBV27|TRBJ1-6|-
TGTGCCAGCAGTCAATCAACCGACAGTGCGCTCTATAATTCACCCCTCCACTTT
CASSQSTDSALYNSPLHF
>-|TRBV30|TRBJ1-5|-
TGTGCCTGGAGTGGGCGGGGAGCACGGCAGCCCCAGCATTTT
CAWSGRGARQPQHF
>-|TRBV29-1|TRBJ2-4|-
TGCAGCGTTGTGCAACACATTCAGTACTTC
CSVVQHIQYF
>TRBD1|TRBV7-2|TRBJ1-2|-
TGTGCCAGCAGCTTACTAGCGGGACAGGGATATGGCTACACCTTC
CASSLLAGQGYGYTF
>TRBD1|TRBV9|TRBJ1-2|-
TGTGCCAGCAGCGAAGGGACAGGTTTTGGCGGCTACACCTTC
CASSEGTGFGGYTF
>TRBD2|TRBV12-5|TRBJ2-1|once
TGTGCTAGTGGTTTGGCAAGGAGCGGGGACCTCGCTGATGAGCAGTTCTTC
CASGLARSGDLADEQFF
>-|TRBV27|TRBJ2-5|-
TGTGCCAGCAGTTCAGCGTGGAAGGAGACCCAGTACTTC
CASSSAWKETQYF
>TRBD1|TRBV5-6|TRBJ2-2|-
TGTGCCAGCAGCTTGTATCCGGGACAGGGTTGGACCGGGGAGCTGTTTTTT
CASSLYPGQGWTGELFF
>-|TRBV19|TRBJ1-5|-
TGTGCCAGTACCCAGCAGGCAGGCAATCAGCCCCAGCATTTT
CASTQQAGNQPQHF
>TRBD1|TRBV5-1|TRBJ1-3|few
TGCGCCAGCAGCTTGGAAGGGACAGGGGGCCTTGGAAACACCATATATTTT
CASSLEGTGGLGNTIYF
>TRBD1|TRBV5-6|TRBJ1-2|-
TGTGCCAGCAGCTTGGTCGTGACGACAGGGGGCTATGGCTACACCTTC
CASSLVVTTGGYGYTF
>-|TRBV19|TRBJ2-5|-
TGTGCCAGTAGTAGGGGGGACAGCCAAGAGACCCAGTACTTC
CASSRGDSQETQYF
>TRBD2|TRBV7-2|TRBJ2-7|-
TGTGCCAGCAGCTTAGATAGGACTAGCGGGGGCTACGAGCAGTACTTC
CASSLDRTSGGYEQYF
>-|TRBV11-2|TRBJ2-1|-
TGTGCCAGCAGCCTGACCCTTGAGCAGTTCTTC
CASSLTLEQFF